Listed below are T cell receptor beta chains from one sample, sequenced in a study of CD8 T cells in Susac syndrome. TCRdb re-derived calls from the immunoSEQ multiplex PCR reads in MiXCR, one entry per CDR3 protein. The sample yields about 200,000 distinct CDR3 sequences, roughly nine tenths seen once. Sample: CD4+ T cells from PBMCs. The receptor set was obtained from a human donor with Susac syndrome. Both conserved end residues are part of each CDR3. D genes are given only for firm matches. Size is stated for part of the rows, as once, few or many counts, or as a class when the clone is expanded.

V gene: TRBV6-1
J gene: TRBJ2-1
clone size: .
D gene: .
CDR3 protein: CASSPGGTKGNEQFF
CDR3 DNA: TGTGCCAGCAGCCCCGGAGGTACAAAGGGCAATGAGCAGTTCTTC

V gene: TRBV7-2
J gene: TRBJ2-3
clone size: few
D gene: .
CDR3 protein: CASSLGRRDTQYF
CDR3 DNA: TGTGCCAGCAGCTTAGGGCGTCGAGATACGCAGTATTTT

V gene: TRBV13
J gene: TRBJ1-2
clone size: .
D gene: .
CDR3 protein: CASSPRDSSVGYTF
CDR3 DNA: TGTGCCAGCAGCCCAAGAGACAGCTCTGTAGGCTACACCTTC

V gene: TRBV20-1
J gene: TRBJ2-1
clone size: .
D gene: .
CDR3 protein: CSARLLNEQFF
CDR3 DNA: TGCAGTGCTAGACTTCTTAATGAGCAGTTCTTC

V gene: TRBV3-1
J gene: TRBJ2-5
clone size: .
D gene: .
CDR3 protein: CASSQVLGRQETQYF
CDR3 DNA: TGTGCCAGCAGCCAAGTTTTAGGCAGACAAGAGACCCAGTACTTC

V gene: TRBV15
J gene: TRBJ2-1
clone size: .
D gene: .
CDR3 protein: CATSRAPRTGSYNEQFF
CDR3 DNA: TGTGCCACCAGCAGAGCCCCAAGGACTGGGTCCTACAATGAGCAGTTCTTC

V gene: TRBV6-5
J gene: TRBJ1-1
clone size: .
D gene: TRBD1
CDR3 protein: CASSYATGGPNTEAFF
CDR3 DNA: TGTGCCAGCAGTTACGCGACAGGGGGCCCGAACACTGAAGCTTTCTTT

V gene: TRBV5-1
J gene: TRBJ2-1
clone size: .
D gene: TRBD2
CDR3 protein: CASSLLSGRGNEQFF
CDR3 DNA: TGCGCCAGCAGCTTGCTTAGCGGGAGAGGAAATGAGCAGTTCTTC

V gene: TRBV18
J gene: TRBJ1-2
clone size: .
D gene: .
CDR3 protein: CASSPGGDYGYTF
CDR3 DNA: TGTGCCAGCTCACCAGGGGGGGACTATGGCTACACCTTC

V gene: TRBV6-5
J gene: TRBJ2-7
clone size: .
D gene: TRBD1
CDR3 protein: CASSLRDRDTGQYF
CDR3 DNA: TGTGCCAGCAGCCTCCGGGACAGGGATACCGGGCAGTACTTC

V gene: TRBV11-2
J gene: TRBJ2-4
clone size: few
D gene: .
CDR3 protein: CASSLGVGAKNIQYF
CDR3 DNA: TGTGCCAGCAGCTTAGGGGTGGGGGCCAAAAACATTCAGTACTTC

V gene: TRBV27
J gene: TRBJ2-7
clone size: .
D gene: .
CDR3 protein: CASSLVGQGLNEQYF
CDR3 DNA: TGTGCCAGCAGTCTTGTGGGTCAGGGGCTCAACGAGCAGTACTTC

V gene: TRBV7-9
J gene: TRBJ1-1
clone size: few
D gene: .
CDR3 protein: CASSLTGLDTEAFF
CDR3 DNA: TGTGCCAGCAGCTTAACAGGGTTGGACACTGAAGCTTTCTTT

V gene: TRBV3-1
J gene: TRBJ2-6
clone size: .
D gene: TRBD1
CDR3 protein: CASSQQGASGANVLTF
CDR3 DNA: TGTGCCAGCAGCCAACAGGGGGCTTCTGGGGCCAACGTCCTGACTTTC

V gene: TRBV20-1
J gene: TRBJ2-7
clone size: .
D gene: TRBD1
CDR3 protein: CSASPGQFYEQYF
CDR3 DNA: TGCAGTGCTAGCCCGGGACAGTTCTACGAGCAGTACTTC

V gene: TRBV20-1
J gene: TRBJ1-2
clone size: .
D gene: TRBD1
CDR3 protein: CSATEQGARYGYTF
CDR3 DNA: TGCAGTGCTACCGAACAGGGGGCTAGGTATGGCTACACCTTC

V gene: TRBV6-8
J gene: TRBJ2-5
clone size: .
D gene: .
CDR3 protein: CASSRIRPEENQETQYF
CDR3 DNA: TGTGCCAGCAGCCGTATACGGCCAGAGGAAAATCAAGAGACCCAGTACTTC

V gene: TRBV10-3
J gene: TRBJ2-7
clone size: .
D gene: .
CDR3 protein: CAIRRDGVSEYF
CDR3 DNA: TGTGCCATCAGGAGGGACGGCGTAAGTGAGTACTTC

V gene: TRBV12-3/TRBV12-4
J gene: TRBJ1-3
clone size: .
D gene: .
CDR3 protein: CASRRQHSGNTIYF
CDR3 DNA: TGTGCCAGCAGACGACAACACTCTGGAAACACCATATATTTT

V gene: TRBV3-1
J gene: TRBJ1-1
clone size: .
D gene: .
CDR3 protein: CASSHDRQVKNTEAFF
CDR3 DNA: TGTGCCAGCAGCCACGACAGACAGGTCAAGAACACTGAAGCTTTCTTT

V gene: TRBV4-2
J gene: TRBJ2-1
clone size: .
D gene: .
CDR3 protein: CASSQAKIEHQFF
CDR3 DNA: TGTGCCAGCAGCCAAGCGAAGATAGAACATCAGTTCTTC

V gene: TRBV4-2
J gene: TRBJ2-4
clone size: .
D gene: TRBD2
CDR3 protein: CSSSQLLGLLAGDLDIQYF
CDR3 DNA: TGTTCCAGCAGCCAACTCCTGGGCCTACTAGCGGGAGACTTGGACATTCAGTACTTC